The 16 T cell receptor beta chains below were found in one sample sequenced in a study of breast tumors, draining lymph nodes, adjacent tissues. Breast cancer patients provided tissue from their axillary draining lymph nodes. Via MiXCR, TCRdb re-called the multiplex PCR reads, giving one row per CDR3 protein. The table has about 270,000 distinct CDR3 sequences, over 25% seen once; the top ten hold 1.1%. The sample taken for sequencing was axillary lymph node tissue. These receptors were obtained from a female donor with breast cancer. Some clones in this sample may be carry-over from other donors' samples.

In its sample, this clonotype was seen many times. The chain combines TRBV6-1 with TRBJ2-6, with D unresolved. The length of the CDR3 is 13 residues. Germline CDR1 is MNHNS and CDR2 is SASEGT. Trimming stripped 7 bases from V and 4 bases from J, with 8 bases between. The CDR3 nucleotides are TGTGCCAGCACTCCCACCGGGGCCAACGTCCTGACTTTC. Residues: CASTPTGANVLTF.

This clonotype turned up a few times. The CDR3 DNA reads TGTGCCAGTAGTATCTCCAGGCCCTCCTACGAGCAGTACTTC. Its translation: CASSISRPSYEQYF. The J gene is TRBJ2-7, the V gene TRBV19; no definite D call. Per germline, CDR1 LNHDA and CDR2 SQIVND (reference sequence). CDR3 size: 14 residues. V was shortened by 3 bases and J by 0 bases, with 9 bases between the two germline ends.

In the case of this clonotype: Because the CDR3 is missing its conserved closing phenylalanine or tryptophan, this is likely a read error. The chain combines TRBV11-2 with TRBJ2-3; 10 bases are shared with TRBD1. The CDR3 length is 18 residues. CDR1 is SGHAT and CDR2 is FQNNGV in the germline V gene. V dropped 5 bases and J dropped 2; count of bases not matched to a gene: 13. The CDR3 sequence: CASSQVWGTGVNTDTQYS. In nucleotides, the CDR3 is TGTGCCAGCAGCCAGGTCTGGGGGACAGGGGTTAACACAGATACGCAGTATTCT.

This clonotype was seen repeatedly, ten times or more. The V and J genes are TRBV15 and TRBJ1-4, with unresolved D. Trimming shortened V by 0 bases and J by 2 bases, and 7 bases separated the two germline ends. Germline assignment: CDR1 LNHNV and CDR2 YYDKDF (reference sequence). The CDR3 totals 15 residues. CDR3 in amino acids: CATSRDWVTNEKLFF. As DNA, the CDR3 is TGTGCCACCAGCAGAGATTGGGTGACTAATGAAAAACTGTTTTTT. The complete variable domain, with remaining parts taken from reference TRBV15 and TRBJ1-4, reads DAMVIQNPRYQVTQFGKPVTLSCSQTLNHNVMYWYQQKSSQAPKLLFHYYDKDFNNEADTPDNFQSRRPNTSFCFLDIRSPGLGDTAMYLCATSRDWVTNEKLFFGSGTQLSVL.

The chain links TRBV24-1 to TRBJ2-2; D not certain. The CDR3 spans 16 residues. Germline V lookup: CDR1 KGHDR, CDR2 SFDVKD. Trimming pared 5 bases from V and 1 base from J, leaving 13 bases between. The CDR3 region has the DNA TGTGCCACCAGTGCTCTTAGTAGGAGGAACACCGGGGAGCTGTTTTTT. Protein product: CATSALSRRNTGELFF.

This clonotype was seen only a few times. A much larger clone differs by one base, so this may be a read error. The CDR3 DNA reads TGTGCCAGTGGTCAGGACAGAAAGACCCAGTACTTC. This sequence encodes CASGQDRKTQYF. The chain has TRBV19 and TRBJ2-5; perhaps TRBD1 as D (6 bases). The CDR3 is 12 amino acids. From germline, CDR1 is LNHDA and CDR2 SQIVND (reference sequence). V was trimmed by 8 bases and J by 6 bases, leaving 13 bases between them.

This clonotype came up many times. In DNA, the CDR3 is TGTGCCACCGGACAGGGGCCCCACGAGCAGTACTTC. Its protein product is CATGQGPHEQYF. The chain joins TRBV24-1 to TRBJ2-7, with 9 bases identical to TRBD1. V shed 9 bases, J shed 5 bases, and the junction held 4 bases outside the gene matches. From germline, CDR1 is KGHDR and CDR2 SFDVKD. CDR3 length equals 12 residues.

The chain joins TRBV4-2 to TRBJ2-3; TRBD2 matches at 10 bases. CDR1 and CDR2 from the germline V gene are LGHNA and YNFKEQ. V lost 3 bases to trimming and J lost 6 bases; unmatched junction nucleotides: 15. There are 18 residues in the CDR3. In nucleotides, the CDR3 is TGTGCCAGCAGCCAGGATCCTCGAGCGGGAGGGCCGAAGGATACGCAGTATTTT. The encoded protein is CASSQDPRAGGPKDTQYF.

This clonotype was counted at least ten times. This chain links TRBV5-1 with TRBJ1-5; no clear D gene. The germline CDR1 and CDR2 sequences are SGHRS and YFSETQ. This CDR3 is built from 15 residues. V shed 3 bases and J shed 3 bases, with 13 bases lying between them. The CDR3 nucleotides are TGCGCCAGCAGCTGGTCCCCCGGGGTCAATCAGCCCCAGCATTTT. It translates to CASSWSPGVNQPQHF. Full variable domain (missing parts from reference TRBV5-1 and TRBJ1-5): KAGVTQTPRYLIKTRGQQVTLSCSPISGHRSVSWYQQTPGQGLQFLFEYFSETQRNKGNFPGRFSGRQFSNSRSEMNVSTLELGDSALYLCASSWSPGVNQPQHFGDGTRLSIL.

This clonotype was counted at least ten times. The chain links TRBV7-9 to TRBJ2-4; D might be TRBD1 (7 bases). V shed 5 bases and J shed 6 bases, with 14 bases lying between them. Germline V gene lookup returns CDR1 SEHNR and CDR2 FQNEAQ (reference sequence). This CDR3 has 14 amino acids. As DNA, the CDR3 is TGTGCCAGCAGCCAGAGACAGGGAGGAAACATTCAGTACTTC. Amino acid sequence: CASSQRQGGNIQYF.

As concerns this clonotype: The conserved phenylalanine or tryptophan normally closing the CDR3 is absent here, so this likely arose from a read error. This sequence joins TRBV6-5 and TRBJ2-2, with D possibly TRBD2 on 5 matching bases. CDR1 is MNHEY, CDR2 SVGAGI, per germline. The length of the CDR3 is 13 residues. Written as DNA, the CDR3 is TGTGTGAGTGGGCGGGCGAACACCGGGGAGCTGTTTTCT. Protein: CVSGRANTGELFS.

As to this clonotype: A much larger clone is a single base away; this may be a read error. V and J are TRBV5-4 and TRBJ2-3; D remains unclear. CDR3 size: 13 residues. CDR1 SGHNT and CDR2 YYREEE come from the germline V gene (reference sequence). V dropped 3 bases and J dropped 2 bases, with 7 bases sitting between them. CDR3 nucleotides: TGTGCCAGCAGCTCCACCATCACAGATACGCAGTATTTT. Its protein is CASSSTITDTQYF.

This clonotype was observed many times. The V and J genes are TRBV5-5 and TRBJ1-4, with no clear D. Per the germline V gene, CDR1 is SGHKS and CDR2 is YYEKEE (reference sequence). The V end lost 3 bases, the J end lost 5 bases, and 8 bases lay between the germline ends. CDR3 length: 13 residues. In nucleotides, the CDR3 is TGTGCCAGCAGCTCGGTGGGAAATGAAAAACTGTTTTTT. Translating gives CASSSVGNEKLFF.

This clonotype has a handful of counts. This chain links TRBV27 with TRBJ1-5; maybe TRBD1 (6 bases). CDR1 MNHEY and CDR2 SMNVEV come from the germline V gene (reference sequence). The CDR3 totals 15 residues. Deletions cut 1 base from V and 1 base from J, with 8 bases between. CDR3 residues: CASSLYRASNQPQHF. In nucleotides, the CDR3 is TGTGCCAGCAGTTTATACAGGGCCAGCAATCAGCCCCAGCATTTT.

The chain links TRBV28 to TRBJ2-7, with 7 bases fitting TRBD1. From germline, CDR1 is MDHEN and CDR2 SYDVKM. The CDR3 is made up of 14 amino acids. The trim removed 7 bases at V and 3 bases at J, leaving 9 bases unmatched. The CDR3 DNA reads TGTGCCAGCAACCTCGGACAGGAACTCTACGAGCAGTACTTC. Its translation: CASNLGQELYEQYF.

The chain has TRBV24-1 and TRBJ2-3; TRBD2 might be the D (6 bases). The germline V and J ends were trimmed by 4 bases and 2 bases, with 15 bases remaining between them. The CDR3 length is 16 residues. Germline assignment: CDR1 KGHDR and CDR2 SFDVKD. CDR3 in DNA: TGTGCCACCAGTGAGTCAGGGCGCGGGGACACAGATACGCAGTATTTT. It translates to CATSESGRGDTDTQYF.